The clone carrying this T cell receptor (beta chain) was detected a few times. Its specificity is not known. This sample is drawn from a study of response to subunit inactivated influenza vaccine. Trimming removed 6 bases at V and 5 bases at J, with 10 bases between. This CDR3 comprises 11 residues. CDR1 is DFQATT and CDR2 is SNEGSKA in the germline V gene (reference sequence). Study-wide results and caveats: There was a suggestion from the authors that each seasonal influenza vaccination recruits few new T cells.

TCRdb reprocessed the RT-PCR reads with MiXCR, giving one entry per CDR3 protein. The sample yields approximately 700,000 distinct CDR3 sequences, 15% to 19% seen once. This clonotype originated in a man aged 45 to 65 who received an inactivated influenza vaccine. The gene calls are TRBV20-1 and TRBJ1-1, with D possibly being TRBD1 (5 bases). This specimen was PBMCs from blood, taken 11 to 12 days after vaccination. The CDR3 loop reads CSAGHVTEAFF. The DNA of the CDR3 is TGCAGTGCCGGACATGTAACTGAAGCTTTCTTT.